This TCR beta chain was documented in a study of shared clonotypes between healthy human individuals. The repertoire was sequenced with immunoSEQ multiplex PCR; TCRdb's copy has only in-frame clones and lacks some. The sample consists of approximately 590,000 clones, around 95% of them appearing once. CD45RO negativity and positive selection for CCR7 defined naive CD8 cells, a population that excluded terminally differentiated effector memory CD45RA+ cells. V lost 9 bases, J lost 4 bases, and 14 bases lay in between. Germline assignment: CDR1 MNHNS and CDR2 SASEGT. CDR3 size: 13 residues. Sequencing was performed on naive CD8+ T cells sorted from blood. The chain is built from TRBV6-1 and TRBJ2-3; D unresolved. The sequence came from a woman aged 25 to 45 in good health. In DNA form, the CDR3 reads TGTGCCAGTGCCGACGTCGTCGCAGATACGCAGTATTTT. It is translated as CASADVVADTQYF.